This T cell receptor (beta chain) was recovered during a study of blood T cell repertoires in COVID-19. Produced via immunoSEQ multiplex PCR; TCRdb's table is partial and in-frame only. The table has over 250,000 clones, roughly 85% seen once; the top ten hold more than 8%. The CDR3 contains 16 residues. Deletions cut 4 bases from V and 6 bases from J, with 19 bases between. Germline V CDR1 and CDR2: LGHDT, YNNKEL (reference sequence). The receptor was derived from a woman between 50 and 59 years old who had recovered from COVID-19. The chain has TRBV3-1 (or the pseudogene TRBV3-2) and TRBJ1-5; possible D gene TRBD1, 6 bases. Material for sequencing was peripheral blood. The CDR3: CASSPNTRRGTQPQHF. The CDR3 DNA reads as TGTGCCAGCAGCCCCAACACTCGCAGGGGAACTCAGCCCCAGCATTTT.